This TCR beta chain was observed in a study of T cells in Graves' hyperthyroidism and ophthalmopathy. Between the trimmed V and J ends, which lost 0 bases and 1 base, there was a span of 11 bases. In germline, CDR1 is SGHRS, CDR2 YFSETQ. The CDR3 length is 16 residues. There are many counts of this clonotype. Clinical symptoms, serum thyroxine, TRAb, thyroid ultrasound and orbital computed tomography established diagnosis. PBMCs were collected from an approximately 9.3 ml volume of fresh peripheral blood. Authors of the study amplified TCR beta CDR3 regions from RNA transcripts. A first-round RT-PCR of the TCR CDR3 used the HTBI primer set. TCRdb re-called the multiplex PCR reads with MiXCR, one entry per CDR3 protein. The data show around 340,000 distinct CDR3 sequences, with about 20% seen just once and around 54% held by the top ten.

The chain links TRBV5-1 to TRBJ2-1; weak D call: TRBD2 (5 bases). This receptor was obtained from a woman aged 45 to 65 with Graves' hyperthyroidism. Material for sequencing was blood. As DNA, the CDR3 is TGCGCCAGCAGCTTGGACGCGGGCCCTTCCTACAATGAGCAGTTCTTC. Amino acid sequence: CASSLDAGPSYNEQFF.